This T cell receptor (beta chain) was identified in a study of blood T cell repertoires in COVID-19. Germline CDR1 reads SNHLY; CDR2 reads FYNNEI. The junction had 4 bases not matched to a gene; V was cut back by 3 bases and J by 7 bases. This CDR3 spans 14 amino acids. The repertoire was sequenced with immunoSEQ multiplex PCR; TCRdb's copy has only in-frame clones and lacks some. The table has 150,000 to 200,000 clones, about 87% seen once. The V and J genes are TRBV2 and TRBJ1-5, with 9 bases fitting TRBD1. This clonotype originated in a middle-aged man with active or convalescent COVID-19. Sequenced: peripheral blood. The CDR3 is CASSEDRGRQPQHF. The CDR3 region has the DNA TGTGCCAGCAGTGAGGACAGGGGTCGACAGCCCCAGCATTTT.